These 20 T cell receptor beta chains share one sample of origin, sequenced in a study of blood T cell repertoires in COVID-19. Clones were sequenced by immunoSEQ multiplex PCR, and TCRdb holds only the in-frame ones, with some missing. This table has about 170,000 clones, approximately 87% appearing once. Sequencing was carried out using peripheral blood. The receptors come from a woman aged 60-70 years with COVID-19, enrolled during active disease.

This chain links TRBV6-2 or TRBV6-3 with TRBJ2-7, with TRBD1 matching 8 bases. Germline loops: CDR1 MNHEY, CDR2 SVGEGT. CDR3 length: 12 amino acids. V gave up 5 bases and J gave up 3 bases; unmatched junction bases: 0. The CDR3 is CASSTGGYEQYF. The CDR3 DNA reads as TGTGCCAGCAGTACAGGGGGCTACGAGCAGTACTTC.

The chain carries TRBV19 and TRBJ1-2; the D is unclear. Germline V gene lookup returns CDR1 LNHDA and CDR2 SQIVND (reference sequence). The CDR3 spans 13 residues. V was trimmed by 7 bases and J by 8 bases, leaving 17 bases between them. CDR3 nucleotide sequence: TGTGCCAGTACCACCGGACTAGGACGGGGCTACACCTTC. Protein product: CASTTGLGRGYTF.

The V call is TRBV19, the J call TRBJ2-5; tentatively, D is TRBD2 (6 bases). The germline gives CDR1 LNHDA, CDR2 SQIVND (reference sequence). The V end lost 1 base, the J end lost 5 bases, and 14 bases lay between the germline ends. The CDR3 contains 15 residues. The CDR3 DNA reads TGTGCCAGTAGTATAGGTCGGGGACTCTCGGAGACCCAGTACTTC. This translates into CASSIGRGLSETQYF.

The chain's CDR3 is CASSGQGYGYTF. Written as DNA, the CDR3 is TGTGCCAGCAGCGGACAGGGTTATGGCTACACCTTC. This chain connects TRBV28 to TRBJ1-2; 8 positions match TRBD1. The CDR3 spans 12 residues. Germline V gene data show CDR1 as MDHEN and CDR2 as SYDVKM. The ends lost 6 bases at V and 5 bases at J; junction bases unmatched: 2.

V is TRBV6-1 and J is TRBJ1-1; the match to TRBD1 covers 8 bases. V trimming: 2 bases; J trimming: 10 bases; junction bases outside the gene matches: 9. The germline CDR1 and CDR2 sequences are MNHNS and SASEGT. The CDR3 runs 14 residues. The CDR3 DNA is TGTGCCAGCAGTGAACAGGGGGCGGGGATCGGAGCTTTCTTT. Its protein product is CASSEQGAGIGAFF.

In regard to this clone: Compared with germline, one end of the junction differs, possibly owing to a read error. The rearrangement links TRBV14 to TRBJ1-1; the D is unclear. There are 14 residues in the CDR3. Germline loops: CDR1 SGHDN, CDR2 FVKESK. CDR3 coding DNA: TGTGCCAGCAGCCTCCTACTTTCGAACGCTGAAGCTTTCTTT. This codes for CASSLLLSNAEAFF.

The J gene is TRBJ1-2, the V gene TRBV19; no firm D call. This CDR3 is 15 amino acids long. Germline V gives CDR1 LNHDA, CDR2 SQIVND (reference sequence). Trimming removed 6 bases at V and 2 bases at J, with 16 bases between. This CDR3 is CASRQQDSINYGYTF. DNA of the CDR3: TGTGCCAGTAGACAGCAAGATTCAATAAACTATGGCTACACCTTC.

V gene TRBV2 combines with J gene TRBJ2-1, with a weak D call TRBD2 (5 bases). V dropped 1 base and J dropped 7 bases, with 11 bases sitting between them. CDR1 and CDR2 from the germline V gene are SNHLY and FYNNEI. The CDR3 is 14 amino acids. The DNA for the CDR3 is TGTGCCAGCAGTGAAGTAGGGAGAGGGAATGAGCAGTTCTTC. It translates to CASSEVGRGNEQFF.

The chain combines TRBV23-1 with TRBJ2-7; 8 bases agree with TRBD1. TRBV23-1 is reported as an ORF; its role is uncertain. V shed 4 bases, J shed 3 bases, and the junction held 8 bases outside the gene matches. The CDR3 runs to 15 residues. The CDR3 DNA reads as TGCGCCAGCAGTCCTCCGGGACAGGCCAACTACGAGCAGTACTTC. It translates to CASSPPGQANYEQYF.

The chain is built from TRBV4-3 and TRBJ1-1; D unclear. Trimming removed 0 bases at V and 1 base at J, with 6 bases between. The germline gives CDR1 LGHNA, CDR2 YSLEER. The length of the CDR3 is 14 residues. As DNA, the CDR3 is TGCGCCAGCAGCCAAGATCGAGGGAACACTGAAGCTTTCTTT. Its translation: CASSQDRGNTEAFF.

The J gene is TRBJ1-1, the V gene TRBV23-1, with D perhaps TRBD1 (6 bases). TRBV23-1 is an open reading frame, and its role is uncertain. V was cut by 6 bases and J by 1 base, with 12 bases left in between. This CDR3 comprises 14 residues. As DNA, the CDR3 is TGCGCCAGCAGGATCTGGACAGAGAACACTGAAGCTTTCTTT. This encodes CASRIWTENTEAFF.

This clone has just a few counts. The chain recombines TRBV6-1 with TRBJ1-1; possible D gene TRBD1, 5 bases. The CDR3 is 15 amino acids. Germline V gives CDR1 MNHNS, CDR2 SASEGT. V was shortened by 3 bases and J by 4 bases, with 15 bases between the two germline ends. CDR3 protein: CASSDATVSGTEAFF. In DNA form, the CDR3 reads TGTGCCAGCAGTGACGCGACAGTTTCGGGCACTGAAGCTTTCTTT.

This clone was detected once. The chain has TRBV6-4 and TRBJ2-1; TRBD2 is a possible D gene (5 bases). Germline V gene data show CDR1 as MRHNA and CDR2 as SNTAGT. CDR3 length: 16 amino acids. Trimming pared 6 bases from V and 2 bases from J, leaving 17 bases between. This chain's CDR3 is CASRELAQSPYNEQFF. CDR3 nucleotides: TGTGCCAGCAGGGAGCTAGCCCAATCCCCCTACAATGAGCAGTTCTTC.

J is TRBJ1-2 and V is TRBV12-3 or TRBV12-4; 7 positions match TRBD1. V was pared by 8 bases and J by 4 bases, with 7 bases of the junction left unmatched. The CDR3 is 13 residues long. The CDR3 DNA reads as TGTGCCAGCTCGACAGGGAAGAGCTATGGCTACACCTTC. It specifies CASSTGKSYGYTF.

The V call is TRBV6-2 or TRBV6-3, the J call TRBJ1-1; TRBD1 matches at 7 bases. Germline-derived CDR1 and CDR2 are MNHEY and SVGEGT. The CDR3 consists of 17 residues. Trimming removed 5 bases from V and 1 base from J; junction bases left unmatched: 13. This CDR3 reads CASSVSRDSPSNTEAFF. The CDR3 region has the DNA TGTGCCAGCAGTGTGTCGAGGGACAGCCCCTCGAACACTGAAGCTTTCTTT.

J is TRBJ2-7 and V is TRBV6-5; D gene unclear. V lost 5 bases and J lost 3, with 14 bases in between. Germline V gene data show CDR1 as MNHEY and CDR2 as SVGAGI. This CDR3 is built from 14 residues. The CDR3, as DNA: TGTGCCAGCAGTACCCGACTGCCCATCTACGAGCAGTACTTC. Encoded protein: CASSTRLPIYEQYF.

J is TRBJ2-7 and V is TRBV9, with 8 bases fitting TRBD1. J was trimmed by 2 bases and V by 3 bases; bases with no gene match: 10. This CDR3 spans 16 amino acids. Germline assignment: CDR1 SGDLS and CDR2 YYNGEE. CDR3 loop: CASSAKGTGLTYEQYF. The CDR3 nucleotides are TGTGCCAGCAGCGCCAAGGGGACAGGCTTAACCTACGAGCAGTACTTC. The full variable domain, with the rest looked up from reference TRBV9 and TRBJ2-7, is DSGVTQTPKHLITATGQRVTLRCSPRSGDLSVYWYQQSLDQGLQFLIQYYNGEERAKGNILERFSAQQFPDLHSELNLSSLELGDSALYFCASSAKGTGLTYEQYFGPGTRLTVT.

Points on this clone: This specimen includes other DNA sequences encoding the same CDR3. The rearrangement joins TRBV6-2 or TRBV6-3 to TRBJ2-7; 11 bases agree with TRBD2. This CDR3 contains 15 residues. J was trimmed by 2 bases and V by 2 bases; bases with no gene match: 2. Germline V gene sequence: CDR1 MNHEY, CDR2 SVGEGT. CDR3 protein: CASSYGTSGTYEQYF. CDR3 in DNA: TGTGCCAGCAGTTACGGGACTAGCGGTACCTACGAGCAGTACTTC.

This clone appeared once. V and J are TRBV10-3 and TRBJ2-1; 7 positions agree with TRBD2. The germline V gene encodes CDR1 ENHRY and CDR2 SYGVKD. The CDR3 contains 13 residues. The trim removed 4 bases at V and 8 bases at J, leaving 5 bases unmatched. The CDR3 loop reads CAISGGREYEQFF. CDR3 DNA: TGTGCCATCAGTGGAGGGAGGGAGTATGAGCAGTTCTTC.

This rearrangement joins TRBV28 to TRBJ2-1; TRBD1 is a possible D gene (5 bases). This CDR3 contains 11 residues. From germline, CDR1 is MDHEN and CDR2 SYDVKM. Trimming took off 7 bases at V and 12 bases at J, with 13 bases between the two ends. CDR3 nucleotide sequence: TGTGCCAGCAACTCTTGGGGCTCGCAGTTCTTC. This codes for CASNSWGSQFF.